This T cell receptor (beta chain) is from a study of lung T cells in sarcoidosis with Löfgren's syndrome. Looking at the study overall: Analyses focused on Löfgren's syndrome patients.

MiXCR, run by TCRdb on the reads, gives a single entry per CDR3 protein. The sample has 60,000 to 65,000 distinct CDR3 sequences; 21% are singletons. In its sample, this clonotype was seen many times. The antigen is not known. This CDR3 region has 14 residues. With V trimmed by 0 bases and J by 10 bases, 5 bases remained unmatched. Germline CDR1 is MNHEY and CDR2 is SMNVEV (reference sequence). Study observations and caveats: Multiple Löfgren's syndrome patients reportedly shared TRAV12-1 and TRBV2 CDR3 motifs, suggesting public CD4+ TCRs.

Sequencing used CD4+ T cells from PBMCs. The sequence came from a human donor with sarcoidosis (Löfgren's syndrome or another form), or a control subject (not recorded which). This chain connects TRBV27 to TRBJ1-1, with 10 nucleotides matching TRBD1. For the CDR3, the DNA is TGTGCCAGCAGTTTATCGGGGACAGGGGCGCCAGCTTTCTTT. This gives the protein CASSLSGTGAPAFF.